This TCR beta chain was captured by sequencing in a study of identical twins. TCRdb independently ran MiXCR on the 5' RACE reads; one entry per CDR3 protein. The data show a few hundred thousand distinct CDR3 sequences, approximately 17% seen once. The ends lost 1 base at V and 2 bases at J; junction bases unmatched: 6. This CDR3 contains 16 residues. This clonotype has a count of ten or more. What was sequenced was naive T cells sorted from blood. The chain links TRBV12-3 or TRBV12-4 to TRBJ2-3; 7 bases are a match to TRBD1. The receptor comes from a man aged 50 or older in good health. For the CDR3, the DNA is TGTGCCAGCAGTTTAGGACAGGGTTGGCACACAGATACGCAGTATTTT. This codes for CASSLGQGWHTDTQYF.